One and the same sample provided the 2 T cell receptor beta chains below, sequenced in a study of shared clonotypes between healthy human individuals. As defined, naive CD8 cells were CD45RO-negative and positively selected for CCR7, with terminally differentiated effector memory CD45RA+ cells excluded. Only in-frame clones appear in the TCRdb table, and some are missing; sequencing was by immunoSEQ multiplex PCR. The sample lists some 580,000 clones; roughly 98% were seen once. The material sequenced was naive CD8+ T cells sorted from blood. The receptors originated from a young man in good health.

The chain carries TRBV11-2 and TRBJ1-5; a weak D match, TRBD1 (5 bases). Trimming shortened V by 5 bases and J by 0 bases, and 11 bases separated the two germline ends. The CDR3 runs to 15 residues. Germline CDR1 is SGHAT and CDR2 is FQNNGV. In DNA form, the CDR3 reads TGTGCCAGCAGCATTGACAGCGGTAGCAATCAGCCCCAGCATTTT. Its protein product is CASSIDSGSNQPQHF.

Of note for this clone: In the same sample, other DNA sequences code for this CDR3. The chain uses TRBV27 and TRBJ1-5; D not resolved. CDR1 is MNHEY and CDR2 is SMNVEV in the germline V gene (reference sequence). The CDR3 has 12 residues. The V end was cut by 5 bases, the J end by 2 bases, with 4 bases between. CDR3 protein: CASSTGNQPQHF. CDR3 coding DNA: TGTGCCAGCAGTACAGGCAATCAGCCCCAGCATTTT.